This T cell receptor (beta chain) is drawn from a study of glioma-infiltrating T cells after dendritic cell vaccination. Across the study: Dendritic cells derived from monocytes and pulsed with autologous tumor lysate formed the vaccine. Study-level points and caveats: Longer survival after dendritic cell vaccination followed higher pretreatment TIL content.

TCRdb keeps only in-frame clones here, not all; method: immunoSEQ multiplex PCR. Of 80,000 to 100,000 clones listed, about four fifths are singletons. This clone appeared a single time. Its antigen is unidentified. This CDR3 is built from 13 residues. The germline V gene encodes CDR1 SNHLY and CDR2 FYNNEI. The junction had 1 base not matched to a gene; V was cut back by 8 bases and J by 2 bases. The sample was blood, taken before dendritic cell vaccination. The chain uses TRBV2 and TRBJ1-2, with TRBD1 identical over 11 bases. The sequence was obtained from a human donor with glioblastoma. In nucleotides, the CDR3 is TGTGCCAGCGGGGACAGGGGGAACTATGGCTACACCTTC. This gives the protein CASGDRGNYGYTF.